These 11 T cell receptor beta chains came from one sample sequenced in a study of blood T cell repertoires in COVID-19. Method: immunoSEQ multiplex PCR; TCRdb's copy keeps in-frame clones and lacks some. Of 75,000 to 80,000 clones in the sample, 86% were seen once. The sample taken for sequencing was peripheral blood. These receptors came from a human donor in a cohort sampled during active COVID-19.

This clone was found once. The chain recombines TRBV4-2 with TRBJ2-2; D unclear. In germline, CDR1 is LGHNA, CDR2 YNFKEQ. V was trimmed by 1 base and J by 1 base, leaving 7 bases between them. The CDR3 has 15 residues. CDR3 sequence (DNA): TGTGCCAGCAGCCAAGGGTCGGGGAACACCGGGGAGCTGTTTTTT. Translated, it gives CASSQGSGNTGELFF.

The J gene is TRBJ2-7, the V gene TRBV28; D gene unclear. Trimming removed 7 bases at V and 3 bases at J, with 7 bases between. The CDR3 is made up of 11 amino acids. Germline-derived CDR1 and CDR2 are MDHEN and SYDVKM. The CDR3 DNA follows: TGTGCCAGCAACCAACTCTACGAGCAGTACTTC. Its translation: CASNQLYEQYF.

This clone was counted only a few times. The chain's CDR3 is CATQRESSYEQYF. The DNA of the CDR3 is TGTGCCACCCAGCGGGAGAGCTCCTACGAGCAGTACTTC. V and J are TRBV6-5 and TRBJ2-7; 8 nucleotides match TRBD2. This CDR3 has 13 residues. The germline V gene encodes CDR1 MNHEY and CDR2 SVGAGI. V trimming: 10 bases; J trimming: 0 bases; junction bases outside the gene matches: 5.

The chain links TRBV4-1 to TRBJ2-7, with D tentatively TRBD1 (5 bases). V lost 7 bases and J lost 3, with 16 bases in between. The germline gives CDR1 MGHRA, CDR2 YSYEKL. The CDR3 is 14 residues long. CDR3 in amino acids: CASMLSQQGYEQYF. The CDR3 coding sequence is TGCGCCAGCATGTTGAGCCAGCAGGGCTACGAGCAGTACTTC.

The rearrangement joins TRBV21-1 to TRBJ2-7; the table assigns TRBD1, which was not confirmed against the DNA. TRBV21-1 is a pseudogene. The CDR3 has 21 residues. The chain's CDR3 is CASSKAGTGDSPTSINYEQYF. The CDR3 DNA follows: TGTGCCAGCAGCAAAGCGGGCACAGGGGACTCCCCCACTTCGATAAACTACGAGCAGTACTTC.

The chain couples TRBV9 to TRBJ2-3; 8 bases are a match to TRBD2. Germline values: CDR1 SGDLS, CDR2 YYNGEE. CDR3 length equals 15 residues. The V and J ends lost 6 bases and 3 bases, in that order; junction bases with no gene match: 9. DNA for the CDR3: TGTGCCAGCAAGCCAGATGGCGGGAGGACAGATACGCAGTATTTT. This codes for CASKPDGGRTDTQYF.

V gene TRBV19 combines with J gene TRBJ2-7; D may be TRBD2 (6 bases). Between the trimmed V and J ends, which lost 5 bases and 2 bases, there was a span of 13 bases. The CDR3 is 14 residues long. Germline V gene lookup returns CDR1 LNHDA and CDR2 SQIVND (reference sequence). The CDR3 DNA is TGTGCCAGTAGTCCTAGGAGGGCTGCCTACGAGCAGTACTTC. Its protein product is CASSPRRAAYEQYF.

The genes are TRBV6-5 and TRBJ2-4; D gene ambiguous. The V end was cut by 4 bases, the J end by 1 base, with 8 bases between. The length of the CDR3 is 14 residues. CDR1 and CDR2 (germline): MNHEY, SVGAGI. CDR3 sequence reads: CASSLTDAKNIQYF. In DNA, the CDR3 is TGTGCCAGCAGTTTAACAGACGCCAAAAACATTCAGTACTTC.

The chain recombines TRBV7-2 with TRBJ2-7, with 8 bases aligning to TRBD1. V shed 5 bases, J shed 3 bases, and the junction held 9 bases outside the gene matches. This CDR3 has 15 residues. Germline loops: CDR1 SGHTA, CDR2 FQGNSA. The chain's CDR3 is CASSKPDRVGYEQYF. The CDR3 nucleotides are TGTGCCAGCAGCAAACCGGACAGGGTAGGCTACGAGCAGTACTTC.

The chain joins TRBV4-1 to TRBJ2-1; the D gene is possibly TRBD2 (5 bases). This CDR3 has 13 residues. The V end was cut by 8 bases, the J end by 4 bases, with 12 bases between. CDR1 and CDR2 (germline): MGHRA, YSYEKL. CDR3 residues: CASRHEGYNEQFF. CDR3 DNA sequence: TGCGCCAGCCGTCACGAGGGATACAATGAGCAGTTCTTC.

The chain has TRBV24-1 and TRBJ2-1; 8 bases fit TRBD1. The germline CDR1 and CDR2 sequences are KGHDR and SFDVKD. V shed 4 bases and J 0 bases; nucleotides not matched to a gene: 10. The CDR3 covers 18 residues. CDR3 nucleotides: TGTGCCACCAGTGACCTGAAGGGGGACAGGCTCTCCTACAATGAGCAGTTCTTC. This sequence encodes CATSDLKGDRLSYNEQFF.